The clone carrying this TCR beta chain was seen repeatedly, ten times or more. The antigen is undetermined. This specimen belongs to a study of CD8 T cells in ankylosing spondylitis. General study points: Fewer than ten highly homologous variants made up a TCR beta motif that seemed to typify ankylosing spondylitis blood.

Per the germline V gene, CDR1 is SQVTM and CDR2 is ANQGSEA. This CDR3 is 14 amino acids long. V was clipped by 1 base and J by 2 bases, with 11 bases between them. TCRdb used MiXCR to reprocess the 5' RACE reads, holding one entry per CDR3 protein. The sample holds more than 500,000 distinct CDR3 sequences, over 4% seen once. The source is a male donor with ankylosing spondylitis. The material sequenced was blood, either unsorted or a sorted T cell fraction (not recorded which). This chain links TRBV29-1 with TRBJ2-5; D possibly corresponds to TRBD1 (5 bases). The CDR3 region has the DNA TGCAGCGTTGAAGTCTGGCAGGGTCAAGAGACCCAGTACTTC. Translating gives CSVEVWQGQETQYF.